This is a list of T cell receptor beta chains from one sample in a study of cytomegalovirus exposure and HLA in healthy donors. TCRdb's table, derived via immunoSEQ multiplex PCR, lists solely in-frame clones and lacks some. The sample yields 150,000 to 250,000 clones, almost 85% seen once. Specimen: PBMCs. The receptors shown here come from a woman in her 50s in good health and CMV-seronegative. Each CDR3 is given with its conserved first and last residue. Fields, in order: V gene, CDR3 protein.

>TRBV6-1
CASSERGLYPIYF
>TRBV5-4
CASSPGVAGGNEQFF
>TRBV7-8
CASSSRTYGYTF
>TRBV15
CATRQRRRVAGTEAFF
>TRBV28
CASSFAGTVNNEQFF
>TRBV11-1
CASSSRGGGKETQYF
>TRBV30
CAWSVPGLVSGELFF
>TRBV6-5
CASSGTSGRDNEQFF
>TRBV5-1
CASSRQGQGNIQYF
>TRBV28
CASSLSGQGNQPQHF
>TRBV4-1
CASSLHIRGDNEQFF
>TRBV6-5
CASSYGTGNTDTQYF
>TRBV5-1
CASSAPGQSPYEQYF
>TRBV6-6
CASRIGGQPQHF
>TRBV21-1
CASSKVEEVDGRGSYEQYF
>TRBV4-3
CASSQGTGADTQYF
>TRBV5-1
CASTLTGGIHEQYF
>TRBV18
CASSPGYPGSGANVLTF
>TRBV7-2
CASSDGLAGGWTQYF
>TRBV28
CASSPRRVEETQYF
>TRBV7-3
CASSPVVTGGPDTQYF
>TRBV19
CASSFGTPNTQYF
>TRBV25-1
CASTQPGTGNTGELFF
>TRBV5-1
CASSQIPGISYEQYF
>TRBV6-4
CASSDFGGDNEQFF
>TRBV7-2
CASSLGQRAESFF
>TRBV6-5
CASSYSGGGPGNTIYF
>TRBV27
CASSSDRGETQYF
>TRBV5-1
CASSLELAGAYNEQFF
>TRBV6-1
CASSDFTDTQYF
>TRBV11-2
CASSPRTAVGTSTGELFF
>TRBV7-9
CASSLAPGISYNSPLHF
>TRBV9
CASSEDREGFNEKLFF
>TRBV29-1
CSVGSGRDDEQFF
>TRBV18
CASSPTGPGSGANVLTF
>TRBV6-4
CASSDSSGTGPTDTQYF
>TRBV4-1
CASSQEGAWTGGAETQYF
>TRBV18
CASSRYSMGNQPQHF
>TRBV6-6
CASKEGLDGYTF
>TRBV28
CASTPLGQGGYEQYF
>TRBV14
CASSQAQGLALYKQYF
>TRBV11-3
CASSPGGPNIAEQYF
>TRBV5-5
CASSLQGAKEQFF
>TRBV30
CAWSALGTGRGEQYF
>TRBV28
CASKGTGLAGANVLTF
>TRBV19
CASSITSGSSYEQYF
>TRBV28
CASSPSGTGYNEQFF
>TRBV6-1
CASSGAGTGPPNEQFF
>TRBV4-2
CASSRRLAGGNEQFF
>TRBV7-6
CASSFTRGQETQYF